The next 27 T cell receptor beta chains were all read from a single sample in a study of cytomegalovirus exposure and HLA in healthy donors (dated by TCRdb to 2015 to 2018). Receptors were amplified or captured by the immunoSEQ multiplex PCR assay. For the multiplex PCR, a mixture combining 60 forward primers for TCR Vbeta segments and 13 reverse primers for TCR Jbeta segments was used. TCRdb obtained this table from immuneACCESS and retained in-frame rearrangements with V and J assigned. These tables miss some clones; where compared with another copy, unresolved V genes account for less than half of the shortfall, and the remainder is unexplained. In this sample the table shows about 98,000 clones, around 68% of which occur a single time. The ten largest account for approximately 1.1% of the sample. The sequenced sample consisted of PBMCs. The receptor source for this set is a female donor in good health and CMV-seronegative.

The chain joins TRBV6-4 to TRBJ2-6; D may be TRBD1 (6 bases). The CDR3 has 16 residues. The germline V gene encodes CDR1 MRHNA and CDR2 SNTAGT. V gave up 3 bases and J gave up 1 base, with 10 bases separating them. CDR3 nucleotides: TGTGCCAGCAGTGAATCAGGGGAGTCTGGGGCCAACGTCCTGACTTTC. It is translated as CASSESGESGANVLTF.

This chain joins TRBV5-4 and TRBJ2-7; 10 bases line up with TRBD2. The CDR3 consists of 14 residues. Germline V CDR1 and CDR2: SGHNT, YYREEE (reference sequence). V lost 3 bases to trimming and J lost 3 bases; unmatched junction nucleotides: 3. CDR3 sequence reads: CASSSGLAVYEQYF. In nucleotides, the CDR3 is TGTGCCAGCAGCTCAGGACTAGCGGTCTACGAGCAGTACTTC.

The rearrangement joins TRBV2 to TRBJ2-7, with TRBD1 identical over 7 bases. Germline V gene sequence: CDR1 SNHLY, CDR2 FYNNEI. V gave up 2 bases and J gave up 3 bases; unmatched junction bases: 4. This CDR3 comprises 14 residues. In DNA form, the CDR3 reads TGTGCCAGCAGTGAATTGGACAGGCGCTACGAGCAGTACTTC. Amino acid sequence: CASSELDRRYEQYF. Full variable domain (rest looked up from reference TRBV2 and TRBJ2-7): EPEVTQTPSHQVTQMGQEVILRCVPISNHLYFYWYRQILGQKVEFLVSFYNNEISEKSEIFDDQFSVERPDGSNFTLKIRSTKLEDSAMYFCASSELDRRYEQYFGPGTRLTVT.

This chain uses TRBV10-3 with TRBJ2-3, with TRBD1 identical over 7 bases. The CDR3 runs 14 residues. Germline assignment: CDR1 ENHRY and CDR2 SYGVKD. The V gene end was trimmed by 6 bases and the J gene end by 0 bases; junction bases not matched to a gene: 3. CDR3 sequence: CAIRTGASTDTQYF. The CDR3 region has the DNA TGTGCCATCAGAACAGGGGCGAGCACAGATACGCAGTATTTT.

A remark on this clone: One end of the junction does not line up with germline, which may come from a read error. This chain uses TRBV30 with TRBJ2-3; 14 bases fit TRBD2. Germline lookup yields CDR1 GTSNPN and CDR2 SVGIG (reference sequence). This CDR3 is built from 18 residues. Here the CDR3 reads CASSAGTSGGHITDTQYF. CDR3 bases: TGTGCCTCGAGTGCCGGGACTAGCGGGGGCCATATCACAGATACGCAGTATTTT.

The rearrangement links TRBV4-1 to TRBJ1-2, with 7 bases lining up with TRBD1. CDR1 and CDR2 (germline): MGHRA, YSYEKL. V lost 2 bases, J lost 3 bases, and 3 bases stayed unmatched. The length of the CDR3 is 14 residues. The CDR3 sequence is CASSQRQGDYGYTF. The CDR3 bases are TGCGCCAGCAGCCAAAGACAGGGTGACTATGGCTACACCTTC.

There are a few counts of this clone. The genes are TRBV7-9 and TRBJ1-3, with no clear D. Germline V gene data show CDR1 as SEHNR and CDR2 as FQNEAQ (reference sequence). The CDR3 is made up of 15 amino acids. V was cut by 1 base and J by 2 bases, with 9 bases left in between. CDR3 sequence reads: CASSLEGGPGNTIYF. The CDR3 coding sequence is TGTGCCAGCAGCTTAGAGGGAGGCCCTGGAAACACCATATATTTT.

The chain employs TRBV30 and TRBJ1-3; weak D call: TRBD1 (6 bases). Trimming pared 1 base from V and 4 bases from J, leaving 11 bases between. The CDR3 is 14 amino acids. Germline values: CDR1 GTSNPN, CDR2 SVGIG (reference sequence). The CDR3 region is CAWSENRVGNTIYF. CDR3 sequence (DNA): TGTGCCTGGAGTGAGAACAGGGTCGGAAACACCATATATTTT.

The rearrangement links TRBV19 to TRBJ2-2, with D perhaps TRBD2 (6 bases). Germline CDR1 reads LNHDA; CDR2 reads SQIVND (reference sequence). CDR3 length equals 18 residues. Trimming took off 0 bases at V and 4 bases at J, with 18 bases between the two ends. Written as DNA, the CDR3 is TGTGCCAGTAGTATAGATAGTACGGGGGAGTTAGGCACCGGGGAGCTGTTTTTT. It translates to CASSIDSTGELGTGELFF.

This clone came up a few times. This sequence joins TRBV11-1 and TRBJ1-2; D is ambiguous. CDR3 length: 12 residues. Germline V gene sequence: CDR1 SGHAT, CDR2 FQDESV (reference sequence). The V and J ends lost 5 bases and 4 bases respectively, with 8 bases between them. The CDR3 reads CASSQDGYGYTF. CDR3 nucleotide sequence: TGTGCCAGCAGCCAGGATGGCTATGGCTACACCTTC.

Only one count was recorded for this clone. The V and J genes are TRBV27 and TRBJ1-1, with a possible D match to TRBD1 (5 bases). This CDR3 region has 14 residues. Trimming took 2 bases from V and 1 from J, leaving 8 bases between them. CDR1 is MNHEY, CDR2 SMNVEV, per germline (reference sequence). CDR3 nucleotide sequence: TGTGCCAGCAGTTTAACCGGACAGAACACTGAAGCTTTCTTT. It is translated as CASSLTGQNTEAFF.

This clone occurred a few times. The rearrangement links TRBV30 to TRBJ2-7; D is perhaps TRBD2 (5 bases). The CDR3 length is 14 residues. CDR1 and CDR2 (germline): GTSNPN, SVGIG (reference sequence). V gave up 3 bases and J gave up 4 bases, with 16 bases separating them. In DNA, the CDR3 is TGTGCCTGGAGGAGGACCGACGGGGTTTACGAGCAGTACTTC. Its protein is CAWRRTDGVYEQYF.

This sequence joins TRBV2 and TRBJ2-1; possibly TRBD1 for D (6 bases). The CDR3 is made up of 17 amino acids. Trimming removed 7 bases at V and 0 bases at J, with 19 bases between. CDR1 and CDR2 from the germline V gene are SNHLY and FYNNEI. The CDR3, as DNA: TGTGCCAGCATTGGTCTTGGGGGCTCTCGCTCCTACAATGAGCAGTTCTTC. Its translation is CASIGLGGSRSYNEQFF.

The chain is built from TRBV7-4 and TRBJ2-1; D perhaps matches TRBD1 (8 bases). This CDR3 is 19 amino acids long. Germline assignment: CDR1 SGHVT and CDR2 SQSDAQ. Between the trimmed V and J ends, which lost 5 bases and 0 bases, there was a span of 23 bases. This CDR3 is CASSHYGQGGLDSYNEQFF. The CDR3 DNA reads TGTGCCAGCAGCCATTATGGACAGGGAGGACTAGACTCCTACAATGAGCAGTTCTTC.

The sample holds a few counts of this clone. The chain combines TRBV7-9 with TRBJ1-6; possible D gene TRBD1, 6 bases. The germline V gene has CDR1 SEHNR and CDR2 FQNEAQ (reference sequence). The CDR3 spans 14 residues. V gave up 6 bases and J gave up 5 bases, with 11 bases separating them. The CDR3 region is CASRRDNHNSPLHF. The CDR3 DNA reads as TGTGCCAGCAGACGGGACAATCATAATTCACCCCTCCACTTT.

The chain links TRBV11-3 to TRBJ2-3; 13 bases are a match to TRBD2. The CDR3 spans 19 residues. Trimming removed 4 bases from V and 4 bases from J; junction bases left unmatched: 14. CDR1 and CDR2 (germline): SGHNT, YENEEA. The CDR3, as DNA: TGTGCCAGCAGCTCTTCGTGGACTAGCGGGGGCGGAGGGTCAGATACGCAGTATTTT. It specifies CASSSSWTSGGGGSDTQYF.

The CDR3 is CASSQPGQGFFEQYF. The CDR3 region has the DNA TGCGCCAGCAGCCAACCCGGACAGGGCTTCTTCGAGCAGTACTTC. The V and J genes are TRBV4-1 and TRBJ2-7, with 8 nucleotides matching TRBD1. Looked up from germline, CDR1 is MGHRA and CDR2 is YSYEKL. CDR3 length: 15 amino acids. Germline trimming cut 2 bases from V and 6 bases from J; bases unmatched to any gene: 9.

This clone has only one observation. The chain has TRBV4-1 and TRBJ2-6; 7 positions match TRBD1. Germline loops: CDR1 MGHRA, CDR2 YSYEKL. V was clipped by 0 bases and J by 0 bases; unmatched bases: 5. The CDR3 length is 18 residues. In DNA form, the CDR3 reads TGCGCCAGCAGCCAAGATTTGGGACAGTACTCTGGGGCCAACGTCCTGACTTTC. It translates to CASSQDLGQYSGANVLTF.

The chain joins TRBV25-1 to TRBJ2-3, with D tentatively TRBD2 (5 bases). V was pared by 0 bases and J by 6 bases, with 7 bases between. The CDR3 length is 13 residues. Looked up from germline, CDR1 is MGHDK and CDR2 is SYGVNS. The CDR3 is CASSEYAGDTQYF. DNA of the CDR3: TGTGCCAGCAGTGAATATGCGGGTGATACGCAGTATTTT.

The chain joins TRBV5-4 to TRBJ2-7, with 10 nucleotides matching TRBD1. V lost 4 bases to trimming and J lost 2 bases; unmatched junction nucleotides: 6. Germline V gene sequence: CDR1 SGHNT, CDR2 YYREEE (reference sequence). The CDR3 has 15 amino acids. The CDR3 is CASSAGQGETYEQYF. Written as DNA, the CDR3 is TGTGCCAGCAGCGCTGGACAGGGGGAGACCTACGAGCAGTACTTC.

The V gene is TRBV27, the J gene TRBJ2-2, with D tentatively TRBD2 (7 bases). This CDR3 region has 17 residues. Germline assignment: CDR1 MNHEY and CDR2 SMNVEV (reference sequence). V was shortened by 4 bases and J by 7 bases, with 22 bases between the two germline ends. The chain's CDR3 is CASSSLFGGATGGELFF. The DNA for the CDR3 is TGTGCCAGCAGTTCCCTTTTTGGGGGGGCCACAGGCGGGGAGCTGTTTTTT.

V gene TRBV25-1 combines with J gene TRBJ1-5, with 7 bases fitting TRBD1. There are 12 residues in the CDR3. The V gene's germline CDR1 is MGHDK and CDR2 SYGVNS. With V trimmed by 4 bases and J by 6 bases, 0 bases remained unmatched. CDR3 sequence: CASSGQGQPQHF. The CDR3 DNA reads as TGTGCCAGCAGTGGACAGGGTCAGCCCCAGCATTTT. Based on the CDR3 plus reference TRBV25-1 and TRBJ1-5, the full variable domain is EADIYQTPRYLVIGTGKKITLECSQTMGHDKMYWYQQDPGMELHLIHYSYGVNSTEKGDLSSESTVSRIRTEHFPLTLESARPSHTSQYLCASSGQGQPQHFGDGTRLSIL.

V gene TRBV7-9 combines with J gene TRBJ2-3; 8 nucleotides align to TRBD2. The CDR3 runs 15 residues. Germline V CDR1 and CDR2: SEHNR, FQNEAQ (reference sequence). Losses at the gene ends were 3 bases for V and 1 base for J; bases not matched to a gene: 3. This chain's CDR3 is CASSFTAGGTDTQYF. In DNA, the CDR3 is TGTGCCAGCAGCTTCACAGCGGGGGGCACAGATACGCAGTATTTT.

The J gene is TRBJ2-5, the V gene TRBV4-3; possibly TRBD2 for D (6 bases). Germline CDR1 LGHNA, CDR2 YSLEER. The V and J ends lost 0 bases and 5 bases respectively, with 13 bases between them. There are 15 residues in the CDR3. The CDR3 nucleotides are TGCGCCAGCAGCCAAGATCGGACTACCTCGGAGACCCAGTACTTC. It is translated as CASSQDRTTSETQYF.

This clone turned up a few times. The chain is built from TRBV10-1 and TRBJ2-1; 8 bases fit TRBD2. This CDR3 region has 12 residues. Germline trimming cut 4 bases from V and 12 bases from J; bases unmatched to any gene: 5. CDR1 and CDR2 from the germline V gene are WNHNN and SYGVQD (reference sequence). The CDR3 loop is CASSGAGEGQFF. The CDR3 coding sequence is TGCGCCAGCAGTGGAGCGGGAGAGGGGCAGTTCTTC.

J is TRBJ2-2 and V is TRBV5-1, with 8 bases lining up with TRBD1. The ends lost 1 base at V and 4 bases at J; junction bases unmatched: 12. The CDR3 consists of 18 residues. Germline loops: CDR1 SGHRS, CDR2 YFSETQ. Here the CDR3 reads CASSLRPRGTGGTGELFF. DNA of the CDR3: TGCGCCAGCAGCTTGCGGCCCCGTGGCACAGGGGGCACCGGGGAGCTGTTTTTT.

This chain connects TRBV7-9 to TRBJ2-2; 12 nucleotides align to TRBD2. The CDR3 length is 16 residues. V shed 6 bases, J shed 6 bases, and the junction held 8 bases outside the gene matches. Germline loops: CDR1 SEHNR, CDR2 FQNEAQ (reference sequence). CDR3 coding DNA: TGTGCCAGCAGAACTCCTAGCGGGAGGGGATCCGGGGAGCTGTTTTTT. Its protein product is CASRTPSGRGSGELFF.